The clone carrying this T cell receptor (beta chain) was seen a few times. Antigen: not known. Repertoires were generated with immunoSEQ multiplex PCR, while TCRdb's copy carries only in-frame clones and drops some. The sample lists about 33,000 clones, 60% to 75% occurring once. The sample is drawn from a study of OX40 agonist ivuxolimab in advanced cancers. On the study more broadly: Patients were dosed intravenously with ivuxolimab at 0.01 to 10 mg/kg every 2 weeks. Three individuals attained partial responses, comprising one hepatocellular carcinoma case and two cutaneous melanoma cases.

Study results and caveats: Compared with others, partial responders at 0.1-3.0 mg/kg displayed clonal expansion among the lowest.

The CDR3 is 12 amino acids. V lost 7 bases and J lost 2, with 9 bases in between. Germline-derived CDR1 and CDR2 are MNHEY and SVGAGI. Sequencing used CD4+ or CD8+ T cells sorted from blood, obtained in a trial of the OX40 agonist ivuxolimab. The clonotype comes from an adult with an advanced solid tumor such as melanoma, head and neck, liver or kidney cancer. This sequence joins TRBV6-5 and TRBJ2-7; the D gene is possibly TRBD2 (6 bases). DNA for the CDR3: TGTGCCAGCATGCGGGATCCCTACGAGCAGTACTTC. Translated, it gives CASMRDPYEQYF.